The 5 T cell receptor beta chains given below trace back to one sample, sequenced in a study of T cell responses to AZD1222 COVID-19 vaccine. Repertoires were generated with immunoSEQ multiplex PCR, while TCRdb's copy carries only in-frame clones and drops some. Here the sample spans around 100,000 clones, 85% being singletons. The sequenced sample was peripheral blood, obtained 28 days after the second AZD1222 dose. Every receptor here comes from an adult who received the AZD1222 COVID-19 vaccine.

This rearrangement joins TRBV28 to TRBJ1-5; D gene uncertain. With 7 bases removed from V and 7 bases from J, the gap between germline ends came to 11 bases. In germline, CDR1 is MDHEN, CDR2 SYDVKM. The CDR3 runs to 12 residues. The CDR3 is CASMEGGQPQHF. CDR3 nucleotide sequence: TGTGCCAGCATGGAGGGAGGGCAGCCCCAGCATTTT. The whole variable domain, filled in from reference TRBV28 and TRBJ1-5, reads DVKVTQSSRYLVKRTGEKVFLECVQDMDHENMFWYRQDPGLGLRLIYFSYDVKMKEKGDIPEGYSVSREKKERFSLILESASTNQTSMYLCASMEGGQPQHFGDGTRLSIL.

The rearrangement links TRBV6-5 to TRBJ1-5, with D unclear. The CDR3 sequence is 14 residues long. The germline gives CDR1 MNHEY, CDR2 SVGAGI. The V and J ends lost 6 bases and 0 bases respectively, with 9 bases between them. CDR3 bases: TGTGCCAGCAGGTCAGCCAATAGCAATCAGCCCCAGCATTTT. This translates into CASRSANSNQPQHF.

The CDR3: CAWSPGGPSGNTIYF. In DNA form, the CDR3 reads TGTGCCTGGAGTCCGGGTGGGCCTTCTGGAAACACCATATATTTT. This chain uses TRBV30 with TRBJ1-3, with D unclear. The germline CDR1 and CDR2 sequences are GTSNPN and SVGIG (reference sequence). The V end was cut by 2 bases, the J end by 1 base, with 12 bases between. This CDR3 has 15 amino acids.

V gene TRBV5-1 combines with J gene TRBJ2-3; the D is unclear. Germline CDR1 is SGHRS and CDR2 is YFSETQ. The CDR3 runs to 16 residues. The V and J ends lost 5 bases and 4 bases respectively, with 20 bases between them. CDR3 sequence (DNA): TGCGCCAGCAGTGTTGGGATTAACAACCTTGCAGATACGCAGTATTTT. Protein: CASSVGINNLADTQYF.

The genes are TRBV4-2 and TRBJ2-3; TRBD2 agrees at 12 bases. J was trimmed by 6 bases and V by 0 bases; bases with no gene match: 10. From germline, CDR1 is LGHNA and CDR2 YNFKEQ. The CDR3 is 18 amino acids. In DNA form, the CDR3 reads TGTGCCAGCAGCCAAGATCGGGCTAGCGGGGGGGCCGGGGATACGCAGTATTTT. Residues: CASSQDRASGGAGDTQYF.